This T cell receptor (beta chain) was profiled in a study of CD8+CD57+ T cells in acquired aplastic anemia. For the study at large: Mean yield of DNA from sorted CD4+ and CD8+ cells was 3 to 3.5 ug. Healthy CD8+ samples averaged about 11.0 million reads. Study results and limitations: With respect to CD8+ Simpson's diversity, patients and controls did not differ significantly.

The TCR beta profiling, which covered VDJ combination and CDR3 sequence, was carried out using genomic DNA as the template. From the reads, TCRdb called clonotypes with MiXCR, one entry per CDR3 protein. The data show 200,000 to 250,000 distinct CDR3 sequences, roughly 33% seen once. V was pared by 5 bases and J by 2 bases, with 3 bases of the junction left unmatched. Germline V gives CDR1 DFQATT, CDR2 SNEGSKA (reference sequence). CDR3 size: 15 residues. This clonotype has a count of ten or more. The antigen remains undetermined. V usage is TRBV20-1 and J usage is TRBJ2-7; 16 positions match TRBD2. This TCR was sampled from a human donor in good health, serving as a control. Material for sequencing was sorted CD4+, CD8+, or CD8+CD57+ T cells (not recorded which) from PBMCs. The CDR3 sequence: CSALGLAGGTYEQYF. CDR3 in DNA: TGCAGTGCTTTGGGACTAGCGGGGGGGACCTACGAGCAGTACTTC.